This TCR beta chain was found in a study of vaccination and CD4 T cells after COVID-19. This clonotype appeared a few times. Its antigen is as yet unknown. The Oncomine TCR Beta short-read assay was applied to DNA of cultured CD4+ T cells. Cultured CD4+ T cells were the source of extracted genomic DNA. TCRdb itself ran the PCR reads through MiXCR, one entry per CDR3 protein. The table records approximately 9,700 distinct CDR3 sequences, around 32% of them present only once. Germline CDR1 SGHRS, CDR2 YFSETQ. Trimming took off 0 bases at V and 0 bases at J, with 9 bases between the two ends. This CDR3 spans 15 amino acids. This sample's treatment: roughly nine-day PBMC culture with coronavirus spike peptide pools or control peptides (ViraFEST assay). CD4+ T lymphocytes from the unexposed donor were collected before the COVID-19 pandemic (2011-2018).

The specimen sequenced was CD4+ T cells from blood, cultured in vitro. This receptor was obtained from a human donor in good health. The V gene is TRBV5-1, the J gene TRBJ2-5, with D perhaps TRBD2 (5 bases). CDR3 bases: TGCGCCAGCAGCTTGGCGGGATCACACCAAGAGACCCAGTACTTC. It is translated as CASSLAGSHQETQYF.